This T cell receptor beta chain was sequenced in a study of blood T cell repertoires in COVID-19. Study-level information: Some COVID-19 samples were acute and others convalescent; all came from the United States, Italy and Spain. PBMCs, B-cell-depleted T cells, or T cells provided the cDNA or gDNA that made up the material.

Per the authors' pipeline: By means of reference gene primer amplification, nucleated cell counts were estimated. The data were produced by immunoSEQ multiplex PCR, yet TCRdb's version contains in-frame clones alone and is incomplete. Clone size and V and J calls were adopted from that table, with D and trimming inferred from the DNA. The table records approximately 28,000 clones, around 72% of them present only once. V lost 2 bases, J lost 5 bases, and 4 bases stayed unmatched. Germline-derived CDR1 and CDR2 are MNHEY and SVGEGT. CDR3 length equals 16 residues. V gene TRBV6-2 or TRBV6-3 combines with J gene TRBJ1-5; TRBD1 aligns across 12 bases. Sequenced: peripheral blood. The clonotype was recovered from a boy younger than 10 with active or convalescent COVID-19. Here the CDR3 reads CASSYEGQGADQPQHF. Written as DNA, the CDR3 is TGTGCCAGCAGTTACGAGGGACAGGGGGCCGATCAGCCCCAGCATTTT.